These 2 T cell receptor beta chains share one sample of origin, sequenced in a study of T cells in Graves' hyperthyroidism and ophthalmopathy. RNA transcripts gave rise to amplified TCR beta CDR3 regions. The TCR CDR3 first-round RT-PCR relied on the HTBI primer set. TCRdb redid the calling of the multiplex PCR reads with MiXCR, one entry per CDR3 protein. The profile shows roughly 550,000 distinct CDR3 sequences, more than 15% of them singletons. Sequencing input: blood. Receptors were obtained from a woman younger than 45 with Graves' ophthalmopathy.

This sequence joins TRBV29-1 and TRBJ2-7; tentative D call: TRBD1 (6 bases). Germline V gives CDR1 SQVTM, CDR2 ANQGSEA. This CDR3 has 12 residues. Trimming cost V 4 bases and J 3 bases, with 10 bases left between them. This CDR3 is CSVGGPNYEQYF. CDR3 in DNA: TGCAGCGTTGGGGGGCCCAACTACGAGCAGTACTTC.

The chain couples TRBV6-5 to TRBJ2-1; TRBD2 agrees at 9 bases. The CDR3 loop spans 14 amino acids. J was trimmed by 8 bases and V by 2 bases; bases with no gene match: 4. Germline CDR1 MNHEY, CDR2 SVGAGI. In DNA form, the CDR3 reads TGTGCCAGCAGTTACGGTAGCGGGAGCTATGAGCAGTTCTTC. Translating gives CASSYGSGSYEQFF.